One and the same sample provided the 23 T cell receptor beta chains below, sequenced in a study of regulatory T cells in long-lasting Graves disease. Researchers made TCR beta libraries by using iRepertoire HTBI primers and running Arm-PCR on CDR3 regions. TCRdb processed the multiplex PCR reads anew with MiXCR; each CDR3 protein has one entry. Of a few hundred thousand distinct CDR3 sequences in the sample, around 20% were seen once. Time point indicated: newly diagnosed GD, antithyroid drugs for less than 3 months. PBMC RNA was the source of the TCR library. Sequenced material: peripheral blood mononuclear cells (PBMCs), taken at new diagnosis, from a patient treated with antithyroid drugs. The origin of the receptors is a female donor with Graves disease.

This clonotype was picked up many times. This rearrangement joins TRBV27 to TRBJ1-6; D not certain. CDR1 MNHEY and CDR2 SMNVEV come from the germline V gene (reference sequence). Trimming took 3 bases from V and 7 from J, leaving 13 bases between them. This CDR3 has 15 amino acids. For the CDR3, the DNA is TGTGCCAGCAGTTTTCAACCGAGTGCCAATTCACCCCTCCACTTT. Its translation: CASSFQPSANSPLHF.

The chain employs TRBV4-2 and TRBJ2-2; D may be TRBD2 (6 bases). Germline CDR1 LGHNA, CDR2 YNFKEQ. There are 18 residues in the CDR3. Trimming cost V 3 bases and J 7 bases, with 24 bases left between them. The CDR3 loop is CASSHLPIGEAVGGELFF. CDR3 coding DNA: TGTGCCAGCAGCCACCTCCCAATTGGGGAGGCCGTCGGCGGGGAGCTGTTTTTT.

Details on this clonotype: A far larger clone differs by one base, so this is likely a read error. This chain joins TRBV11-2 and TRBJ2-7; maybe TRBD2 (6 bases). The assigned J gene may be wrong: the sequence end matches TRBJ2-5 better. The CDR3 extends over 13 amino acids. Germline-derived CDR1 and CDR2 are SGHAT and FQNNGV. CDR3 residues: CANSKTSLETQYF. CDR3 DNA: TGTGCCAACAGCAAGACTAGTTTGGAGACCCAGTACTTC.

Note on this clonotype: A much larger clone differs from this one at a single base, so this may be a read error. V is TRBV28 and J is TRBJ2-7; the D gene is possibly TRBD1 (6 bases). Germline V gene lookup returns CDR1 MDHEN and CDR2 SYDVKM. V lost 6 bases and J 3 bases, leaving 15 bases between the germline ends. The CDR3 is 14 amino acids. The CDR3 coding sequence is TGTGCCAGCAGAATGCAGGGGCCCCTCTACGAGCAGTACTTC. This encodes CASRMQGPLYEQYF.

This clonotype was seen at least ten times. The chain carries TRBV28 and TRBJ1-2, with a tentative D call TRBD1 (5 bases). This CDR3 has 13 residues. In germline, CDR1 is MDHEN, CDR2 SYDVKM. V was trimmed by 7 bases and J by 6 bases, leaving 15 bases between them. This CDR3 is CASKSPGRHGYTF. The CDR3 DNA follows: TGTGCCAGCAAGTCACCGGGGCGACATGGCTACACCTTC.

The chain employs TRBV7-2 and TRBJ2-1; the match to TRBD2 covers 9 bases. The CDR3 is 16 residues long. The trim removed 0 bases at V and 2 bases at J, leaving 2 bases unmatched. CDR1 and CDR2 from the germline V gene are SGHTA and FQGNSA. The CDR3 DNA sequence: TGTGCCAGCAGCTTAGCGGCGGGAGGGACCTACAATGAGCAGTTCTTC. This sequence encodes CASSLAAGGTYNEQFF.

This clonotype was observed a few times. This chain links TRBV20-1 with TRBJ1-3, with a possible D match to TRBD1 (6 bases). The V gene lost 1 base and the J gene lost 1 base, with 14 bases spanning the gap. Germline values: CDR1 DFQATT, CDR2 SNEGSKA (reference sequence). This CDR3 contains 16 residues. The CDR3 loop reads CSARAMGTGSGNTIYF. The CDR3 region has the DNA TGCAGTGCTAGAGCGATGGGAACAGGGTCTGGAAACACCATATATTTT.

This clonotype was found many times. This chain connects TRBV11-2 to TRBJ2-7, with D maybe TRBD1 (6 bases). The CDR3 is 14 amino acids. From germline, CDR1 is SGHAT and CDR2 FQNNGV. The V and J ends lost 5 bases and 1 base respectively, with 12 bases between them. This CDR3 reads CASSGLRGSYEQYF. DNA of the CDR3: TGTGCCAGCAGCGGACTCAGGGGTTCCTACGAGCAGTACTTC.

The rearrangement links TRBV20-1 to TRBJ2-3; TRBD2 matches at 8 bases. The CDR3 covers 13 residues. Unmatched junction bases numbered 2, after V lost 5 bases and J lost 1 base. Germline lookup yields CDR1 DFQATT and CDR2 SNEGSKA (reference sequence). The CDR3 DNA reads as TGCAGTGCTGCACTAGCGGGCACAGATACGCAGTATTTT. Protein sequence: CSAALAGTDTQYF.

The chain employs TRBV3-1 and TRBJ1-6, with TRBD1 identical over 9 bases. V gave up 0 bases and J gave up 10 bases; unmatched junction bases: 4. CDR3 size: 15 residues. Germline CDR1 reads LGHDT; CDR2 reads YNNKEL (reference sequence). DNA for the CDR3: TGTGCCAGCAGCCAAGAGGGGACAGGGCGATCACCCCTCCACTTT. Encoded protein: CASSQEGTGRSPLHF. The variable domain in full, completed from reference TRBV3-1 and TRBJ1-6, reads DTAVSQTPKYLVTQMGNDKSIKCEQNLGHDTMYWYKQDSKKFLKIMFSYNNKELIINETVPNRFSPKSPDKAHLNLHINSLELGDSAVYFCASSQEGTGRSPLHFGNGTRLTVT.

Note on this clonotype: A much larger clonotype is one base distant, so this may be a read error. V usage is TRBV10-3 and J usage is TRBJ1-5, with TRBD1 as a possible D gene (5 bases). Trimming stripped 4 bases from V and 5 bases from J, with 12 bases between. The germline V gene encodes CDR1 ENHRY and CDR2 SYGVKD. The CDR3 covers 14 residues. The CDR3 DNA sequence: TGTGCCATCAGTGGGACAAGGAGCGATCAGCCCCAGCATTTT. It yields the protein CAISGTRSDQPQHF.

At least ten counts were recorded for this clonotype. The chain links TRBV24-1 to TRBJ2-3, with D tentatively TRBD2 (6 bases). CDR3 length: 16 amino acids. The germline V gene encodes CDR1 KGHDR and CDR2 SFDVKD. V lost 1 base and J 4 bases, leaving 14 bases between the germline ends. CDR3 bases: TGTGCCACCAGTGATTTCGTGACGGGACTTCCAGATACGCAGTATTTT. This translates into CATSDFVTGLPDTQYF.

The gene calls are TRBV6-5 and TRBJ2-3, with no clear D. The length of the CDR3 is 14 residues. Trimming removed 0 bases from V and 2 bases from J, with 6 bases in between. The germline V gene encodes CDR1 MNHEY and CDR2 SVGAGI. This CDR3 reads CASSYSWVTDTQYF. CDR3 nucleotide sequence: TGTGCCAGCAGTTACTCATGGGTCACAGATACGCAGTATTTT.

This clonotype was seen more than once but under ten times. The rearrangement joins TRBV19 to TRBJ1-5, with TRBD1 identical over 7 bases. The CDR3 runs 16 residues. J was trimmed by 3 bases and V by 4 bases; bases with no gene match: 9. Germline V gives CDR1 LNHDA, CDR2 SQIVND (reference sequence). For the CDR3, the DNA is TGTGCCAGTAGTAGCCCTAGGACAGGACACAATCAGCCCCAGCATTTT. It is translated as CASSSPRTGHNQPQHF.

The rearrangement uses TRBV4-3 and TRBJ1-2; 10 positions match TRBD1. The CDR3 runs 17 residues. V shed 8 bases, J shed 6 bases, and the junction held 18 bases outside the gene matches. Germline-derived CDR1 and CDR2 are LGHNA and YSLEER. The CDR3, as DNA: TGCGCCAGCGGAACCGGGACAGGGGTCGCCAGCGGGGATGGCTACACCTTC. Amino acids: CASGTGTGVASGDGYTF.

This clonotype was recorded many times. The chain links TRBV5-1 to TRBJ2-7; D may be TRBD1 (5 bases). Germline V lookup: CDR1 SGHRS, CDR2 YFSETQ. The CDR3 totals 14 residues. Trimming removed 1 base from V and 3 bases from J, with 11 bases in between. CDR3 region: CASSLRTRNYEQYF. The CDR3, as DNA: TGCGCCAGCAGCTTGCGGACACGGAACTACGAGCAGTACTTC.

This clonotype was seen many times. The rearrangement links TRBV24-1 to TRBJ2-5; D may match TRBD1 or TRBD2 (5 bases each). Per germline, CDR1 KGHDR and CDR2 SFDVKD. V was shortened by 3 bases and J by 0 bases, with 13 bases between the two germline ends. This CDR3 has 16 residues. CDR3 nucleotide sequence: TGTGCCACCAGTGATGGGGACCGCCGTTACCAAGAGACCCAGTACTTC. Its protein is CATSDGDRRYQETQYF.

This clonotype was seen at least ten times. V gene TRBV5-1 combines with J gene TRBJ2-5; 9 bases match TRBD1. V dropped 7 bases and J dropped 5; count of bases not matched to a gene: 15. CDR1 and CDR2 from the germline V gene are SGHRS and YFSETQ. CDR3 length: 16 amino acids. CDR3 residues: CASSSGPQGAGETQYF. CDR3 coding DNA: TGCGCCAGCTCCTCCGGCCCACAGGGGGCTGGGGAGACCCAGTACTTC. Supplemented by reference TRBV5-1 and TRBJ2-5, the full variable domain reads KAGVTQTPRYLIKTRGQQVTLSCSPISGHRSVSWYQQTPGQGLQFLFEYFSETQRNKGNFPGRFSGRQFSNSRSEMNVSTLELGDSALYLCASSSGPQGAGETQYFGPGTRLLVL.

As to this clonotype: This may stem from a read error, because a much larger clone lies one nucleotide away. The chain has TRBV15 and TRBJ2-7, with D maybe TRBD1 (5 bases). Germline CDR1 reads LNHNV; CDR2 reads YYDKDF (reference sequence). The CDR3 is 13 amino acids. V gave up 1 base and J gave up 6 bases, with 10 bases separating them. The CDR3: CATSRGRVPEQYF. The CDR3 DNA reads TGTGCCACCAGCAGAGGCAGGGTCCCCGAGCAGTACTTC.

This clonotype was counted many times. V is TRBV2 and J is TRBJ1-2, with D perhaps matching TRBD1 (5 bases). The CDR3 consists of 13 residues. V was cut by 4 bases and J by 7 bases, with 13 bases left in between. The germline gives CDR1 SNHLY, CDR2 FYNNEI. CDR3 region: CASSGDQGSGYTF. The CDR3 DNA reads TGTGCCAGCAGTGGGGACCAAGGCTCTGGCTACACCTTC. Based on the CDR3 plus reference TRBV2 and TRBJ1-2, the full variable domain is EPEVTQTPSHQVTQMGQEVILRCVPISNHLYFYWYRQILGQKVEFLVSFYNNEISEKSEIFDDQFSVERPDGSNFTLKIRSTKLEDSAMYFCASSGDQGSGYTFGSGTRLTVV.

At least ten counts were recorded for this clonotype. The CDR3 loop is CASSLDQRGAGYNEQFF. The CDR3, as DNA: TGTGCCAGCAGCTTAGACCAGCGGGGGGCCGGGTACAATGAGCAGTTCTTC. This chain connects TRBV7-8 to TRBJ2-1; the match to TRBD2 covers 9 bases. V shed 1 base, J shed 4 bases, and the junction held 8 bases outside the gene matches. The CDR3 contains 17 residues. CDR1 and CDR2 (germline): SGHVS, FQNEAQ.

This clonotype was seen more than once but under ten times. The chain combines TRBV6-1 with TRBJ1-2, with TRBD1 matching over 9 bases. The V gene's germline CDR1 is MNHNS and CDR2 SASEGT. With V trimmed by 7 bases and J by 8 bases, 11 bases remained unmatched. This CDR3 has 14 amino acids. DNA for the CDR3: TGTGCCAGCACAGGACAGGGGAGGGGGCACGGCTACACCTTC. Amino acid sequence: CASTGQGRGHGYTF.

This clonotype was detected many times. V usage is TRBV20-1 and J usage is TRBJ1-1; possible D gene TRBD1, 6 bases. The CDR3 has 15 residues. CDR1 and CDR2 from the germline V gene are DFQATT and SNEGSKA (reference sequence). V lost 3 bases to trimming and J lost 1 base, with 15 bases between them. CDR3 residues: CSARISGAGNTEAFF. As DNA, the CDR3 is TGCAGTGCTAGGATTTCGGGGGCTGGGAACACTGAAGCTTTCTTT.